This T cell receptor beta chain was documented in a study of cytomegalovirus exposure and HLA in healthy donors. Study in general: T cells numbering around 190 million yielded some 100 million unique TCR beta sequences in an earlier analysis.

V was clipped by 7 bases and J by 4 bases, with 13 bases between them. Germline V lookup: CDR1 SQVTM, CDR2 ANQGSEA. The CDR3 sequence is 12 residues long. The PCR was carried out with 60 Vbeta primers and 13 Jbeta primers. This table comes from immunoSEQ multiplex PCR, and its TCRdb copy is limited to in-frame clones, with some not included. The profile shows about 160,000 clones, around 80% of them singletons. Of note for this clone: Its specificity is not known.

Findings and limits, study-wide: Later findings reportedly placed an Asian-associated ancestry cluster below the approximately 620-donor mean for N-insertions. In a later analysis, TCR beta V- and J-gene trimming showed a link to a missense DCLRE1C variant. The study carried out a later analysis of TCR beta sequences. It associated some 17,000 of them with specific HLA alleles at a false discovery rate of 0.05.

The sample consisted of PBMCs. The clonotype originates from a man aged 40-49 years in good health and CMV-seronegative. The rearrangement links TRBV29-1 to TRBJ1-1; TRBD1 is a possible D gene (6 bases). The CDR3 bases are TGCAGCGCAGAACAGGGTATCACTGAAGCTTTCTTT. It encodes CSAEQGITEAFF.